This T cell receptor beta chain was profiled in a study of OX40 agonist ivuxolimab in advanced cancers. For the study at large: The group had a mean age of around 60 years, ranged from about 23 to 79, and was 82.7% male. Two patients with cutaneous melanoma and one with hepatocellular carcinoma, three in total, showed partial responses.

The method was immunoSEQ multiplex PCR; TCRdb's version includes in-frame clones alone and lacks a portion of them. The table lists tens of thousands of clones, around 90% of them singletons, with approximately 0.2% in the top ten. Findings and limits, study-wide: The average count of expanded clones was higher among CD8+ T cells than among CD4+.

CDR1 is SQVTM, CDR2 ANQGSEA, per germline. CDR3 size: 13 residues. Between the trimmed V and J ends, which lost 6 bases and 4 bases, there was a span of 14 bases. In regard to this clone: No antigen is known for it.

The receptor comes from an adult with an advanced solid tumor such as melanoma, head and neck, liver or kidney cancer. The material was CD4+ or CD8+ T cells sorted from blood, obtained in a trial of the OX40 agonist ivuxolimab. The J gene is TRBJ2-3, the V gene TRBV29-1; D remains ambiguous. In nucleotides, the CDR3 is TGCAGCGTGGCACCCTTTGGCTCAGATACGCAGTATTTT. Encoded protein: CSVAPFGSDTQYF.